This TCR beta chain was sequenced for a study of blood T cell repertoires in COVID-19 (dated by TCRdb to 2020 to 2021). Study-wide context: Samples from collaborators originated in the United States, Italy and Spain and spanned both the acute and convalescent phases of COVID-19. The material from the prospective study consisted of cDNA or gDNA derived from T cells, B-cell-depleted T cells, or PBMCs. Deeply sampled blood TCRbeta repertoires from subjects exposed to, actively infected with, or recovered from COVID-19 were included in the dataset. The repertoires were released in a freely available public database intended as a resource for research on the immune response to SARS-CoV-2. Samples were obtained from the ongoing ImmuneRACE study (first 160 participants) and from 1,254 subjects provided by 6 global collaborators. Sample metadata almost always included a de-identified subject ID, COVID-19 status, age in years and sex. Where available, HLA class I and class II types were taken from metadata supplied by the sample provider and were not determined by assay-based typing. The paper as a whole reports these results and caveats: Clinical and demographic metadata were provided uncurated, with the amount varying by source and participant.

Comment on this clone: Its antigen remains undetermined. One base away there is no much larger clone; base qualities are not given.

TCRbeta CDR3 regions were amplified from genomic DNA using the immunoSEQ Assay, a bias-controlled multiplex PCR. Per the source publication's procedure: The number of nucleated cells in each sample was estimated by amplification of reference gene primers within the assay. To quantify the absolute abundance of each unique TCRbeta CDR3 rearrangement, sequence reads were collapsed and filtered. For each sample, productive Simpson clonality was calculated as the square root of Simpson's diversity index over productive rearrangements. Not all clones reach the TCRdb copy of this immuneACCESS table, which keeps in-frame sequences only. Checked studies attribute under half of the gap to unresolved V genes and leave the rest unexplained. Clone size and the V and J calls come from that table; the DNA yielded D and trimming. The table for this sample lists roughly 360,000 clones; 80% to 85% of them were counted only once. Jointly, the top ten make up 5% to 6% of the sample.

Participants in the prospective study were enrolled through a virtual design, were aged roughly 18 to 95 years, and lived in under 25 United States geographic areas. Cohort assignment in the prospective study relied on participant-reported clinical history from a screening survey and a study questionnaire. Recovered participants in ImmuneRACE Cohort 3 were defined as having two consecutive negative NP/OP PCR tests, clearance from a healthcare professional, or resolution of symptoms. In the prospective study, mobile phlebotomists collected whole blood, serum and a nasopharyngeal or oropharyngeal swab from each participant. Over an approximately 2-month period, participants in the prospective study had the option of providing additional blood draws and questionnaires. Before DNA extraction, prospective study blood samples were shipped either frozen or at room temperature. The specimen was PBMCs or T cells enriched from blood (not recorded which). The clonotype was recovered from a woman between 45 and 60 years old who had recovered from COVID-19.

The CDR3 here reads CASSLWSSDSEAFF. Here is the DNA: TGTGCCAGCAGTTTATGGAGCTCGGACTCTGAAGCTTTCTTT. In this chain, TRBV28 is recombined with TRBJ1-1; no D gene call is confident. From the cysteine through the phenylalanine, the CDR3 covers 14 amino acids. The kept DNA is CDR3 alone, 42 bases in frame from the first base. Per the germline V gene, MDHEN is the CDR1 and SYDVKM is the CDR2. V was cut back by 0 bases and J by 6 bases, leaving a gap of 11 bases between them.